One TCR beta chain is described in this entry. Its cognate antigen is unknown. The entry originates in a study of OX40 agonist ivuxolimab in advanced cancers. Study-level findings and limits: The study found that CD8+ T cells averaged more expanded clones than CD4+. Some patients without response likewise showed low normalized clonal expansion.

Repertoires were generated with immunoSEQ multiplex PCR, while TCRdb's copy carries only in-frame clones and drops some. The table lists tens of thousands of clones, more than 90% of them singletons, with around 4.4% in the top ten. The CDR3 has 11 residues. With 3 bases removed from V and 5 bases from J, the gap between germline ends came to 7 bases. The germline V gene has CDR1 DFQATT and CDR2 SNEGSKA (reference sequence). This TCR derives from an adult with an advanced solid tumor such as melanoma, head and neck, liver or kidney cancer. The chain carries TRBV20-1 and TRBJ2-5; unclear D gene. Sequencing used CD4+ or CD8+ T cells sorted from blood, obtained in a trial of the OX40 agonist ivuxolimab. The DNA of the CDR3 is TGCAGTGCTAGTGGTCCGGAGACCCAGTACTTC. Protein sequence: CSASGPETQYF.